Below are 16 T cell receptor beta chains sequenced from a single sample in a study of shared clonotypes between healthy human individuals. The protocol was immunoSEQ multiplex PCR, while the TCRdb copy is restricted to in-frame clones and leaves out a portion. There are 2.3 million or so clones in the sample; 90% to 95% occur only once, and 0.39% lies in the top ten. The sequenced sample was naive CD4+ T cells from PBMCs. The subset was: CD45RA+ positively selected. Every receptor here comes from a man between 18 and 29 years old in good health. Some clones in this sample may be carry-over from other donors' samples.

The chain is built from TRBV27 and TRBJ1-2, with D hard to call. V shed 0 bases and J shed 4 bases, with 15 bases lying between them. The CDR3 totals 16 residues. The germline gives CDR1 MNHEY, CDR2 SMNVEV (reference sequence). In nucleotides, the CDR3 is TGTGCCAGCAGTTTATCGGCAGCAACTAGATTCTATGGCTACACCTTC. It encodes CASSLSAATRFYGYTF.

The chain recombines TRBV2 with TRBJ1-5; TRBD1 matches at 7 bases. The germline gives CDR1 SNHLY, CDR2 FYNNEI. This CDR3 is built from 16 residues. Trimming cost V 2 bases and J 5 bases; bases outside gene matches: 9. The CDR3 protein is CASSENTGAIHQPQHF. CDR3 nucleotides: TGTGCCAGCAGTGAAAACACAGGGGCTATACATCAGCCCCAGCATTTT.

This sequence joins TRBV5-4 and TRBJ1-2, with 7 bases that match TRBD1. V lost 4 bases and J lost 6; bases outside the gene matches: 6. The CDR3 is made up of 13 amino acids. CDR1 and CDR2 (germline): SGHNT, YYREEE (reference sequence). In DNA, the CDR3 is TGTGCCAGCAGCAAGATCCAGGGGGATGGCTACACCTTC. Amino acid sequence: CASSKIQGDGYTF.

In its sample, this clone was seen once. The CDR3 nucleotides are TGTGCCTGGAGCAAACTCGGGGGGCGGGTAAACACCGGGGAGCTGTTTTTT. Its protein product is CAWSKLGGRVNTGELFF. The V gene is TRBV30, the J gene TRBJ2-2, with a weak D call TRBD2 (7 bases). The CDR3 spans 17 residues. Germline values: CDR1 GTSNPN, CDR2 SVGIG (reference sequence). V gave up 3 bases and J gave up 2 bases, with 19 bases separating them.

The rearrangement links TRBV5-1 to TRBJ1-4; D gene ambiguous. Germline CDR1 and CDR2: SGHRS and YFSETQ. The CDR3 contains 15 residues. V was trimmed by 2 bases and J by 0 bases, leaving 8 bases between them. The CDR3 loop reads CASSFNPTTNEKLFF. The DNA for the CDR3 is TGCGCCAGCAGCTTTAACCCGACAACTAATGAAAAACTGTTTTTT.

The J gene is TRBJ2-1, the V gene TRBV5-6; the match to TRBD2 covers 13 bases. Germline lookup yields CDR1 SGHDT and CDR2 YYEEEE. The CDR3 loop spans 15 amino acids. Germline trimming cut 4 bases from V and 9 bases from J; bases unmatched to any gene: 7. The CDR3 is CASSKGLAGTSEQFF. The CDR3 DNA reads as TGTGCCAGCAGCAAGGGACTAGCGGGAACGAGTGAGCAGTTCTTC.

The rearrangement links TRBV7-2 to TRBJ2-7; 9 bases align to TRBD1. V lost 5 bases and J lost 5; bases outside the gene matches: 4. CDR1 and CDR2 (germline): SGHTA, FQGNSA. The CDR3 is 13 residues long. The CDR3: CASSPGQGDEQYF. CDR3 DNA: TGTGCCAGCAGCCCGGGACAGGGTGACGAGCAGTACTTC.

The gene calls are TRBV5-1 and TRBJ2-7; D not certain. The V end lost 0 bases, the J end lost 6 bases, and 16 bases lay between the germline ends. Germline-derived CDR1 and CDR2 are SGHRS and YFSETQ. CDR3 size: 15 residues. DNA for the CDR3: TGCGCCAGCAGCTTGGTACCAGGACCCAGCGCCGAGCAGTACTTC. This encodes CASSLVPGPSAEQYF.

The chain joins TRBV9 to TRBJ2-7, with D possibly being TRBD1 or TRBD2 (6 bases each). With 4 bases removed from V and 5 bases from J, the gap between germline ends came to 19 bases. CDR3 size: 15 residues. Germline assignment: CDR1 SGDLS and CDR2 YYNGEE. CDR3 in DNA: TGTGCCAGCAGCCTTGAGGGGGGCCCCTTTAACGAGCAGTACTTC. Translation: CASSLEGGPFNEQYF.

The CDR3 reads CASSGRGEGRANEKLFF. In nucleotides, the CDR3 is TGTGCCAGCAGTGGGCGAGGCGAAGGGAGGGCTAATGAAAAACTGTTTTTT. The chain links TRBV28 to TRBJ1-4; D is ambiguous. The V gene lost 5 bases and the J gene lost 3 bases, with 19 bases spanning the gap. The CDR3 sequence is 17 residues long. In germline, CDR1 is MDHEN, CDR2 SYDVKM.

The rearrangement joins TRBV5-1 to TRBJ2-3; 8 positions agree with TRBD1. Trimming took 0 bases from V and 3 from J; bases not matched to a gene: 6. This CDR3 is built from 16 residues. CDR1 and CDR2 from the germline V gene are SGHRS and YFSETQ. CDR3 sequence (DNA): TGCGCCAGCAGCTTGGCCAGGGGGCTCGTTACAGATACGCAGTATTTT. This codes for CASSLARGLVTDTQYF.

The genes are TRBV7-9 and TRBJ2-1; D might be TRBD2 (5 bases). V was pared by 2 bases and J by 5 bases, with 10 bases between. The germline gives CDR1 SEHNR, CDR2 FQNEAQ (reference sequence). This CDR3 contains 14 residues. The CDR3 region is CASSLQLGDNEQFF. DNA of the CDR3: TGTGCCAGCAGCTTACAATTGGGAGACAATGAGCAGTTCTTC. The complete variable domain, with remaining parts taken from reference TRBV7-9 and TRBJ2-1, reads DTGVSQNPRHKITKRGQNVTFRCDPISEHNRLYWYRQTLGQGPEFLTYFQNEAQLEKSRLLSDRFSAERPKGSFSTLEIQRTEQGDSAMYLCASSLQLGDNEQFFGPGTRLTVL.

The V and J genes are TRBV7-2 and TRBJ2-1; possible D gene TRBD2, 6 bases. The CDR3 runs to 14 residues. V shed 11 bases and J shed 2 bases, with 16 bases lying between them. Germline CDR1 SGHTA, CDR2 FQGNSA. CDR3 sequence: CACGAVGAYNEQFF. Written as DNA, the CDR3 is TGTGCCTGCGGGGCAGTAGGGGCCTACAATGAGCAGTTCTTC.

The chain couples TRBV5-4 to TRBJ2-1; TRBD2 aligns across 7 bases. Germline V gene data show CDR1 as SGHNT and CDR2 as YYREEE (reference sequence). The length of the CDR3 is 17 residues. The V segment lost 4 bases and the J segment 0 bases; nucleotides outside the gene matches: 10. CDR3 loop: CASSGGSGGSSYNEQFF. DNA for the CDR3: TGTGCCAGCAGCGGCGGGAGTGGGGGGAGCTCCTACAATGAGCAGTTCTTC.

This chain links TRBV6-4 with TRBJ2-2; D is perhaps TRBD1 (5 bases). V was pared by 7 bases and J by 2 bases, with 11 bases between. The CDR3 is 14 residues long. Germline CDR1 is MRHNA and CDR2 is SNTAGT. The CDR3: CASKETVNTGELFF. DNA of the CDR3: TGTGCCAGCAAAGAGACAGTTAACACCGGGGAGCTGTTTTTT.

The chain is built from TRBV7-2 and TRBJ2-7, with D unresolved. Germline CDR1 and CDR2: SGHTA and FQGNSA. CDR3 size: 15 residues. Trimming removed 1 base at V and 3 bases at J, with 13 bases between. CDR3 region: CASSLGPPQNYEQYF. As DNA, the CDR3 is TGTGCCAGCAGCTTAGGGCCCCCGCAGAACTACGAGCAGTACTTC.